This T cell receptor (beta chain) is drawn from a study of T cell changes during pregnancy in multiple sclerosis. Some clones are missing from TCRdb's copy, which holds only in-frame ones; the method was immunoSEQ multiplex PCR. Among tens of thousands of clones listed, under 95% were seen once. J gave up 6 bases and V 3 bases, and 6 bases lay outside the gene matches. CDR1 KGHSH and CDR2 LQKENI come from the germline V gene. The CDR3 extends over 14 amino acids. The sequence was collected from a female donor with multiple sclerosis, enrolled in a pregnancy study. This sequence joins TRBV18 and TRBJ2-7; TRBD1 agrees at 9 bases. Sequencing used peripheral blood, obtained before pregnancy. The CDR3 here is CASSPGQGSSEQYF. CDR3 DNA sequence: TGTGCCAGCTCACCGGGACAGGGAAGTTCCGAGCAGTACTTC.